Included here is one T cell receptor (beta chain) sequence, with context. The antigen is not known. Flow cytometry had shown expanded CD8+CD57+ cells in the patients chosen for sequencing. All participating patients were living with severe acquired aplastic anemia. The data were obtained in a study of CD8+CD57+ T cells in acquired aplastic anemia. Study summary: Mean DNA quantity obtained from sorted CD4+ and CD8+ cells was about 3.5 ug.

TCR beta VDJ and CDR3 profiles were obtained from a genomic DNA template. TCRdb used MiXCR to reprocess the reads, holding one entry per CDR3 protein. The table shows approximately 190,000 distinct CDR3 sequences, with 40% to 50% occurring only once. Study findings and constraints: Patients shared around 30 CD8+ CDR3 sequences with controls. Controls did not differ significantly from patients in CD8+ Simpson's diversity.

The clonotype comes from a human donor with aplastic anemia. The sequencing sample was made of sorted CD4+, CD8+, or CD8+CD57+ T cells (not recorded which) from PBMCs.

CDR3 coding DNA: TGCAGCGTTGAGAGGGACATGAACACTGAAGCTTTCTTT. This encodes CSVERDMNTEAFF. The chain joins TRBV29-1 to TRBJ1-1, with D perhaps TRBD1 (6 bases). V lost 3 bases and J 0 bases, leaving 8 bases between the germline ends. This CDR3 contains 13 residues. The V gene's germline CDR1 is SQVTM and CDR2 ANQGSEA.